This T cell receptor (beta chain) was sequenced during a study of radiation and T cells in renal cell carcinoma. Some clones are missing from TCRdb's copy, which holds only in-frame ones; the method was immunoSEQ multiplex PCR. The data show under 100,000 clones, 84% seen once. Stated time point: blood 4 weeks post-SBRT, at nephrectomy. The treatment was: 15 Gy SBRT to primary tumor, nephrectomy 4 weeks later. Nephrectomy followed 15 Gy stereotactic body radiation by 4 weeks. V lost 1 base, J lost 2 bases, and 9 bases lay in between. Germline V gives CDR1 GTSNPN, CDR2 SVGIG (reference sequence). The CDR3 sequence is 13 residues long.

This receptor was obtained from a man aged 60 to 75 with renal cell carcinoma. The material was blood, obtained from a patient whose treatment included radiotherapy and nephrectomy. This sequence joins TRBV30 and TRBJ2-7; D is possibly TRBD2 (6 bases). CDR3 sequence reads: CAWSGLVTYEQYF. The CDR3 nucleotides are TGTGCCTGGAGTGGACTAGTAACCTACGAGCAGTACTTC.